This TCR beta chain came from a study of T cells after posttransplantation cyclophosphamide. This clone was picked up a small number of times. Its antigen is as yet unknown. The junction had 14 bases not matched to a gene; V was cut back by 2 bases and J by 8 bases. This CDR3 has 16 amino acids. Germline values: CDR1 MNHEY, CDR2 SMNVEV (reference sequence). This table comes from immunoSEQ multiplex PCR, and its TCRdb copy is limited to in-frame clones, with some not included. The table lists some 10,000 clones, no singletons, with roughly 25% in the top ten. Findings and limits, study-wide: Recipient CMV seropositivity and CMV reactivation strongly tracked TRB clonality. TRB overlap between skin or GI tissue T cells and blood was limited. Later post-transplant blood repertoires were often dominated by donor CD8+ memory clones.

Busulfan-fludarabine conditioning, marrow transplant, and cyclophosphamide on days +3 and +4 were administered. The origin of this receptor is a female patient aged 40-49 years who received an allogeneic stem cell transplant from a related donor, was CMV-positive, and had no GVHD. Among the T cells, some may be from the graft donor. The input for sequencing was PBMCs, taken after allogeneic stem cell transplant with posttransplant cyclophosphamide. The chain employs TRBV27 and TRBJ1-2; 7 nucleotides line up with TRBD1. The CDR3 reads CASSLMFSGRGKGYTF. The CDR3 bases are TGTGCCAGCAGTTTAATGTTTTCGGGCAGGGGGAAGGGCTACACCTTC.